This T cell receptor (beta chain) was sequenced during a study of cytomegalovirus exposure and HLA in healthy donors. This clone occurred once. Its cognate antigen is unknown. The study's findings and limits: According to a later analysis, TCR clusters from the first cohort tended to co-occur in the roughly 130 validation repertoires.

With 5 bases clipped from V and 6 bases from J, the junction kept 10 bases outside the gene matches. In germline, CDR1 is LNHDA, CDR2 SQIVND (reference sequence). The CDR3 is 15 residues long. TCRdb keeps only in-frame clones here, not all; method: immunoSEQ multiplex PCR. The sample lists 55,000 to 75,000 clones; almost 97% were seen once. J is TRBJ2-7 and V is TRBV19; 10 nucleotides agree with TRBD2. Specimen: PBMCs. This sequence originates from a woman between 18 and 29 years old in good health and CMV-seronegative. CDR3 sequence reads: CASSGTSGRAGEQYF. The CDR3 DNA reads TGTGCCAGTAGTGGGACAAGCGGGAGGGCTGGCGAGCAGTACTTC.